This T cell receptor beta chain is from a study of T cells in Graves' hyperthyroidism and ophthalmopathy. At the level of the study: Peripheral blood samples were taken at initial diagnosis, prior to any treatment. Study-wide findings and caveats: Appearing also in blood were most of the thyroid clonotypes expanded above 0.001.

A NOSPECS grade of at least 4, a Clinical Activity Score of at least 3 and duration under 3 months were recorded in ophthalmopathy patients. This sample holds PBMCs from around 9.9 ml fresh peripheral blood. Amplification yielded TCR beta CDR3 regions, with RNA transcripts as the source. TCR CDR3 regions were first amplified by RT-PCR with HTBI primers. TCRdb reprocessed the multiplex PCR reads via MiXCR and lists one record per CDR3 protein. The sample contains over 400,000 distinct CDR3 sequences, roughly 15% of which appear only once. CDR3 length: 13 amino acids. Deletions cut 2 bases from V and 4 bases from J, with 8 bases between. The germline gives CDR1 KGHSH, CDR2 LQKENI. This clonotype was counted at least ten times. Its target is unknown.

Input material: blood. This sequence was found in a young man with Graves' ophthalmopathy. The genes are TRBV18 and TRBJ1-1; D is unclear. In DNA, the CDR3 is TGTGCCAGCTCACCAGAACGGGTCACTGAAGCTTTCTTT. As protein: CASSPERVTEAFF.